This T cell receptor (beta chain) was captured in a study of shared clonotypes between healthy human individuals. Study-level results: When compared with the clonotypes that were shared by all four sorted-subset donors, the non-shared clonotypes turned out to have lower generation probabilities.

The table came from immunoSEQ multiplex PCR; TCRdb's copy has only in-frame clones and leaves some out. This table has roughly 1,100,000 clones, under 80% appearing once. The CDR3 runs 17 residues. Germline lookup yields CDR1 SGHTA and CDR2 FQGNSA. With 6 bases clipped from V and 1 base from J, the junction kept 10 bases outside the gene matches. On this clone itself: What it binds is not known.

Both subsets, CD45RA+ naive and CD45RA-negative memory, were split from the CD4+ cells. The clonotype originates from a man aged 18 to 29 in good health. The chain uses TRBV7-2 and TRBJ2-2; 8 bases map to TRBD1. Sequenced sample: memory CD4+ T cells sorted from blood. Subset given: CD45RA-negative fraction. CDR3 nucleotides: TGTGCCAGCAGACCGTCGACCGGGACAGGGAACACCGGGGAGCTGTTTTTT. It is translated as CASRPSTGTGNTGELFF. The whole variable domain, remainder taken from reference TRBV7-2 and TRBJ2-2, is GAGVSQSPSNKVTEKGKDVELRCDPISGHTALYWYRQSLGQGLEFLIYFQGNSAPDKSGLPSDRFSAERTGGSVSTLTIQRTQQEDSAVYLCASRPSTGTGNTGELFFGEGSRLTVL.